The T cell receptor beta chain under discussion was sequenced for a study of neurological immune-mediated disorders. Study background: The 34 multiple sclerosis patients comprised about 30 that were relapsing-remitting and 3 that were secondary progressive.

This CDR3 region has 14 residues. V lost 7 bases and J lost 4; bases outside the gene matches: 5. CDR1 and CDR2 from the germline V gene are SNHLY and FYNNEI. This clonotype was detected a few times. 5'RACE with 10-nucleotide random UMIs generated the cDNA. One entry per CDR3 protein, called by TCRdb with MiXCR from the 5' RACE reads. The sample includes about 69,000 distinct CDR3 sequences, almost 4% seen only once; the top ten take 1% to 1.5%. The clonotype comes from a man in his thirties or forties with multiple sclerosis. The chain employs TRBV2 and TRBJ2-3; the match to TRBD2 covers 10 bases. What was sequenced was PBMCs. CDR3 sequence (DNA): TGTGCCAGCATAGCGGGGGGCAGGGCAGATACGCAGTATTTT. It specifies CASIAGGRADTQYF.